The 27 T cell receptor beta chains reported below all come from one sample, sequenced in a study of blood T cell repertoires in COVID-19. Sequencing used immunoSEQ multiplex PCR; TCRdb keeps in-frame clones, though not all of them. In the table there are approximately 180,000 clones, approximately 88% of which are singletons. Input material: peripheral blood. Receptors were obtained from a woman in her forties with COVID-19, enrolled during active disease.

This sequence joins TRBV9 and TRBJ2-3; 8 bases map to TRBD2. From germline, CDR1 is SGDLS and CDR2 YYNGEE. Trimming cost V 2 bases and J 2 bases; bases outside gene matches: 4. The CDR3 has 15 amino acids. The CDR3, as DNA: TGTGCCAGCAGCGTGTCTAGCGGGTTCACAGATACGCAGTATTTT. This sequence encodes CASSVSSGFTDTQYF.

The V and J genes are TRBV4-1 and TRBJ2-7, with 13 bases matching TRBD2. Germline CDR1 is MGHRA and CDR2 is YSYEKL. This CDR3 contains 16 residues. Unmatched junction bases numbered 14, after V lost 8 bases and J lost 7 bases. As DNA, the CDR3 is TGCGCCAGCTCCCCCGGGACTAGCGGGGCCCTCCGGGAGCAGTACTTC. Protein sequence: CASSPGTSGALREQYF.

The V and J genes are TRBV5-4 and TRBJ1-1; TRBD1 matches 9 bases. Germline loops: CDR1 SGHNT, CDR2 YYREEE (reference sequence). The CDR3 extends over 14 amino acids. The V gene end was trimmed by 4 bases and the J gene end by 7 bases; junction bases not matched to a gene: 8. Here the CDR3 DNA reads TGTGCCAGCAGCGCGGGACAGGGTAAGATTGAAGCTTTCTTT. The encoded protein is CASSAGQGKIEAFF.

This clone was counted between two and nine times. The chain is built from TRBV7-3 and TRBJ2-7; 8 bases fit TRBD2. This CDR3 has 13 residues. Germline-derived CDR1 and CDR2 are SGHTA and FQGTGA. V was pared by 5 bases and J by 4 bases, with 4 bases of the junction left unmatched. This chain's CDR3 is CASSHSSGYEQYF. DNA for the CDR3: TGTGCCAGCAGCCACTCTAGCGGGTACGAGCAGTACTTC.

This clone turned up a few times. This chain connects TRBV19 to TRBJ1-1, with TRBD1 identical over 7 bases. V dropped 1 base and J dropped 6; count of bases not matched to a gene: 5. The CDR3 covers 14 residues. The germline V gene encodes CDR1 LNHDA and CDR2 SQIVND (reference sequence). CDR3 bases: TGTGCCAGTAGTATAGGAGGGGGCGGCCCTGAAGCTTTCTTT. Translated, it gives CASSIGGGGPEAFF. The full variable domain, its missing parts supplied by reference TRBV19 and TRBJ1-1, is DGGITQSPKYLFRKEGQNVTLSCEQNLNHDAMYWYRQDPGQGLRLIYYSQIVNDFQKGDIAEGYSVSREKKESFPLTVTSAQKNPTAFYLCASSIGGGGPEAFFGQGTRLTVV.

The chain carries TRBV12-3 or TRBV12-4 and TRBJ1-6; tentatively, D is TRBD1 (5 bases). The CDR3 totals 13 residues. Trimming shortened V by 5 bases and J by 7 bases, and 9 bases separated the two germline ends. This CDR3 reads CASSGAGNSPLHF. The CDR3 region has the DNA TGTGCCAGCAGTGGGGCAGGGAATTCACCCCTCCACTTT.

The V gene is TRBV4-2, the J gene TRBJ1-2; the match to TRBD1 covers 8 bases. The CDR3 is 14 residues long. After removal of 3 bases from V and 5 bases from J, the junction contained 5 bases not matched to a gene. Germline V gene sequence: CDR1 LGHNA, CDR2 YNFKEQ. The CDR3 loop reads CASSQDRVEYGYTF. As DNA, the CDR3 is TGTGCCAGCAGCCAGGACAGGGTAGAGTATGGCTACACCTTC.

The rearrangement joins TRBV6-4 to TRBJ1-2, with D maybe TRBD1 (5 bases). CDR3 length: 14 residues. Trimming removed 2 bases at V and 6 bases at J, with 13 bases between. The germline CDR1 and CDR2 sequences are MRHNA and SNTAGT. In nucleotides, the CDR3 is TGTGCCAGCAGTGACGCGGGGACCTCAGATGGCTACACCTTC. This gives the protein CASSDAGTSDGYTF.

The rearrangement uses TRBV27 and TRBJ2-5; D is perhaps TRBD2 (6 bases). V shed 5 bases and J shed 5 bases, with 24 bases lying between them. Germline CDR1 reads MNHEY; CDR2 reads SMNVEV (reference sequence). This CDR3 region has 17 residues. The CDR3: CASSAYTSSEGDETQYF. CDR3 coding DNA: TGTGCCAGCAGTGCGTACACGTCTAGCGAAGGGGACGAGACCCAGTACTTC.

This clone was observed once. The chain has TRBV7-9 and TRBJ2-5; 10 bases are a match to TRBD2. Looked up from germline, CDR1 is SEHNR and CDR2 is FQNEAQ (reference sequence). The length of the CDR3 is 15 residues. Trimming cost V 7 bases and J 5 bases; bases outside gene matches: 10. CDR3 sequence: CASNPGPSGSETQYF. CDR3 in DNA: TGTGCCAGCAACCCCGGCCCTAGCGGGAGTGAGACCCAGTACTTC.

The chain uses TRBV3-1 (or the pseudogene TRBV3-2) and TRBJ1-3; unclear D gene. The V end was cut by 1 base, the J end by 0 bases, with 10 bases between. Germline lookup yields CDR1 LGHDT and CDR2 YNNKEL (reference sequence). The CDR3 extends over 16 amino acids. DNA of the CDR3: TGTGCCAGCAGCCAAGGAGCTCTCCACTCTGGAAACACCATATATTTT. Protein sequence: CASSQGALHSGNTIYF.

The chain couples TRBV7-9 to TRBJ2-3; the D gene is possibly TRBD2 (5 bases). From germline, CDR1 is SEHNR and CDR2 FQNEAQ (reference sequence). CDR3 size: 13 residues. Trimming stripped 1 base from V and 4 bases from J, with 6 bases between. CDR3 DNA sequence: TGTGCCAGCAGCTTAGGAGCGGCAGATACGCAGTATTTT. Protein: CASSLGAADTQYF.

The rearrangement joins TRBV2 to TRBJ1-5, with D maybe TRBD1 (6 bases). Germline CDR1 is SNHLY and CDR2 is FYNNEI. This CDR3 is 16 amino acids long. V was cut by 8 bases and J by 3 bases, with 20 bases left in between. Here the CDR3 reads CASAPPGNRANQPQHF. CDR3 coding DNA: TGTGCCAGCGCCCCCCCCGGTAACAGGGCCAATCAGCCCCAGCATTTT.

The V call is TRBV7-8, the J call TRBJ2-3; 10 bases align to TRBD2. V was pared by 0 bases and J by 3 bases, with 0 bases of the junction left unmatched. Looked up from germline, CDR1 is SGHVS and CDR2 is FQNEAQ. The CDR3 is 15 residues long. For the CDR3, the DNA is TGTGCCAGCAGCTTAGCTAGCGGGAGGACAGATACGCAGTATTTT. This sequence encodes CASSLASGRTDTQYF.

This chain links TRBV5-1 with TRBJ2-1; TRBD1 is a possible D gene (6 bases). The CDR3 has 14 residues. Per germline, CDR1 SGHRS and CDR2 YFSETQ. Deletions cut 5 bases from V and 1 base from J, with 10 bases between. The CDR3 sequence: CASRGGESYNEQFF. CDR3 in DNA: TGCGCCAGCAGAGGGGGAGAGTCCTACAATGAGCAGTTCTTC. Filled out from reference TRBV5-1 and TRBJ2-1, the complete variable domain reads KAGVTQTPRYLIKTRGQQVTLSCSPISGHRSVSWYQQTPGQGLQFLFEYFSETQRNKGNFPGRFSGRQFSNSRSEMNVSTLELGDSALYLCASRGGESYNEQFFGPGTRLTVL.

V and J are TRBV2 and TRBJ2-2, with 7 bases that match TRBD1. This CDR3 spans 14 amino acids. The junction had 8 bases not matched to a gene; V was cut back by 7 bases and J by 6 bases. CDR1 and CDR2 (germline): SNHLY, FYNNEI. This chain's CDR3 is CASKDRVGAGELFF. CDR3 sequence (DNA): TGTGCCAGCAAAGACAGGGTAGGCGCCGGGGAGCTGTTTTTT.

V usage is TRBV2 and J usage is TRBJ2-7; 8 nucleotides line up with TRBD1. The CDR3 is made up of 16 amino acids. The germline CDR1 and CDR2 sequences are SNHLY and FYNNEI. Unmatched junction bases numbered 16, after V lost 6 bases and J lost 6 bases. As DNA, the CDR3 is TGTGCCAGCAGCCATGGGGTGGGGACAGGTCTGATCGAGCAGTACTTC. This gives the protein CASSHGVGTGLIEQYF.

The J gene is TRBJ1-1, the V gene TRBV5-1; D unresolved. The CDR3 sequence is 14 residues long. From germline, CDR1 is SGHRS and CDR2 YFSETQ. V was shortened by 4 bases and J by 6 bases, with 16 bases between the two germline ends. CDR3 sequence reads: CASSPSSGEAEAFF. CDR3 nucleotides: TGCGCCAGCAGCCCCTCTTCCGGGGAAGCTGAAGCTTTCTTT.

The CDR3 DNA reads as TGTGCCAGCGCCTTGGGAGGGAACACTGAAGCTTTCTTT. This encodes CASALGGNTEAFF. The V and J genes are TRBV12-3 or TRBV12-4 and TRBJ1-1, with no clear D. The V end was cut by 8 bases, the J end by 1 base, with 11 bases between. The CDR3 has 13 amino acids.

The chain recombines TRBV9 with TRBJ2-3; 11 bases agree with TRBD1. CDR1 SGDLS and CDR2 YYNGEE come from the germline V gene. The CDR3 totals 15 residues. V shed 3 bases, J shed 4 bases, and the junction held 4 bases outside the gene matches. The chain's CDR3 is CASSAGQGGADTQYF. The CDR3 DNA reads as TGTGCCAGCAGCGCGGGACAGGGGGGCGCAGATACGCAGTATTTT.

The chain joins TRBV5-1 to TRBJ2-3, with TRBD2 matching over 8 bases. The CDR3 totals 15 residues. Trimming at V came to 7 bases and at J to 3 bases, leaving 10 bases not matched to a gene. Germline V CDR1 and CDR2: SGHRS, YFSETQ. The CDR3 sequence: CASGRRGGQTDTQYF. The CDR3, as DNA: TGCGCCAGCGGCCGTCGGGGGGGCCAGACAGATACGCAGTATTTT.

The chain employs TRBV14 and TRBJ2-5, with 8 bases aligning to TRBD1. Unmatched junction bases numbered 8, after V lost 6 bases and J lost 2 bases. The CDR3 has 15 amino acids. Per the germline V gene, CDR1 is SGHDN and CDR2 is FVKESK. The CDR3 nucleotides read TGTGCCAGCAGGAGTACGGGACAGGCTCAAGAGACCCAGTACTTC. Its protein is CASRSTGQAQETQYF.

Comment on this clone: The sample holds other DNA sequences that translate to the same CDR3. The chain uses TRBV11-3 and TRBJ1-3, with 8 nucleotides matching TRBD1. This CDR3 contains 15 residues. Germline CDR1 and CDR2: SGHNT and YENEEA. J gave up 4 bases and V 5 bases, and 7 bases lay outside the gene matches. CDR3 loop: CASSPGQGPGNTIYF. Written as DNA, the CDR3 is TGTGCCAGCAGCCCAGGACAGGGACCAGGAAACACCATATATTTT.

The rearrangement uses TRBV5-1 and TRBJ2-7, with D possibly matching TRBD1 (6 bases). Germline V CDR1 and CDR2: SGHRS, YFSETQ. V gave up 2 bases and J gave up 6 bases, with 12 bases separating them. This CDR3 has 13 amino acids. The CDR3 bases are TGCGCCAGCAGCTTCCTACAGGGAACCGAGCAGTACTTC. This encodes CASSFLQGTEQYF.

Comment on this clone: One junction end does not reproduce the germline sequence, and a read error may be involved. This sequence joins TRBV28 and TRBJ2-3; 9 bases are a match to TRBD1. Germline CDR1 reads MDHEN; CDR2 reads SYDVKM. The CDR3 is 14 residues long. The CDR3 is CVSITGGATDTQYF. The CDR3 nucleotides are TGTGTCAGCATAACAGGGGGCGCGACAGATACGCAGTATTTT.

The chain recombines TRBV7-2 with TRBJ2-7; 9 bases fit TRBD2. Germline CDR1 reads SGHTA; CDR2 reads FQGNSA. CDR3 length: 14 amino acids. With 5 bases clipped from V and 7 bases from J, the junction kept 9 bases outside the gene matches. The CDR3 spells CASSPRTSVYEQYF. As DNA, the CDR3 is TGTGCCAGCAGCCCCCGGACTAGCGTGTATGAGCAGTACTTC. Variable domain in full (rest from reference TRBV7-2 and TRBJ2-7): GAGVSQSPSNKVTEKGKDVELRCDPISGHTALYWYRQSLGQGLEFLIYFQGNSAPDKSGLPSDRFSAERTGGSVSTLTIQRTQQEDSAVYLCASSPRTSVYEQYFGPGTRLTVT.

The sample holds a few counts of this clone. The rearrangement uses TRBV27 and TRBJ1-1, with a weak D call TRBD1 (5 bases). Germline CDR1 and CDR2: MNHEY and SMNVEV (reference sequence). Trimming removed 3 bases from V and 4 bases from J, with 9 bases in between. The CDR3 is made up of 13 amino acids. Here the CDR3 reads CASSLGGITEAFF. The CDR3 coding sequence is TGTGCCAGCAGTTTGGGGGGGATCACTGAAGCTTTCTTT.